This T cell receptor beta chain is drawn from a study of cytotoxic CD8 clonotypes in ibrutinib-treated CLL. The overall study: On average, around 89,000 productive rearrangements and under 300,000 productive templates per sample.

Remarks on this clone: The antigen is not known.

General study findings and limits: Increased clonality at ibrutinib response gave way to a return toward baseline at progression. Against age-matched healthy donors, baseline clonality ran higher and tracked circulating CD8+ T-cell counts.

Sequencing used immunoSEQ multiplex PCR; TCRdb keeps in-frame clones, though not all of them. The sample includes 30,000 to 40,000 clones, about 70% of them seen just once. V lost 9 bases and J lost 3, with 15 bases in between. CDR3 size: 14 residues. Germline-derived CDR1 and CDR2 are MDHEN and SYDVKM. The rearrangement joins TRBV28 to TRBJ1-5, with D maybe TRBD1 (5 bases). The clonotype originates from a human donor with chronic lymphocytic leukemia. Specimen: PBMCs, collected before ibrutinib treatment. Written as DNA, the CDR3 is TGTGCCAGTACCAAGCGACAGCACAATCAGCCCCAGCATTTT. Translation: CASTKRQHNQPQHF. Drawing the rest from reference TRBV28 and TRBJ1-5, the complete variable domain is DVKVTQSSRYLVKRTGEKVFLECVQDMDHENMFWYRQDPGLGLRLIYFSYDVKMKEKGDIPEGYSVSREKKERFSLILESASTNQTSMYLCASTKRQHNQPQHFGDGTRLSIL.